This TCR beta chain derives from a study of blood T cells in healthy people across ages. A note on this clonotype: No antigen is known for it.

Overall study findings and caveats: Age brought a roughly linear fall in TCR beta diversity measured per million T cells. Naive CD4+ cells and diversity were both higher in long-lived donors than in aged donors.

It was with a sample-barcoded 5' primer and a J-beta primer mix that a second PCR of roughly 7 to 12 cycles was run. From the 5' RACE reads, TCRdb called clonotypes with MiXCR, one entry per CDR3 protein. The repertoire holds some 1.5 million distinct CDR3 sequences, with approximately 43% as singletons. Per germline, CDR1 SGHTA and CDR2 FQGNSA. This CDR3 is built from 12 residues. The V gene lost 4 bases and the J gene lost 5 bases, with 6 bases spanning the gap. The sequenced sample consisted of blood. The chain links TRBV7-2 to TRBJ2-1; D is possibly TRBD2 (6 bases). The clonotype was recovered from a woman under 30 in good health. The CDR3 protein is CASSSSDNEQFF. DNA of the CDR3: TGTGCCAGCAGCTCTAGCGACAATGAGCAGTTCTTC.